The present T cell receptor (beta chain) was sequenced within a study of shared clonotypes between healthy human individuals (dated by TCRdb to 2020 to 2021). Broadly, across the study: A couple of women and a few men aged 18 to 49 years were included in the cohort. For each donor, CD4 naive and CD4 memory were each run on three plates, CD8 naive on two plates, and CD8 memory on one plate. Different laboratories and diverse techniques were used to prepare libraries and sequence TCR repertoires, to increase sequencing depth and limit assay-specific biases. Blood TCR repertoires of a handful of healthy adults were deeply sequenced to estimate repertoire size and the extent of clonotype sharing between individuals. Between about 0.94 and 8.9 billion PBMCs per donor were obtained by leukapheresis.

V gives up 5 bases and J gives up 0 bases, and the segment between their germline ends measures 13 bases. From the germline V gene (reference sequence), CDR1 is SEHNR and CDR2 is FQNEAQ. The CDR3 goes from the cysteine to the phenylalanine over 15 residues. The only DNA kept is the CDR3, 45 bases in frame from the first base. Broad study findings and their caveats: Sampling was restricted to blood, and TCR repertoires in tissues likely differ from the TCR repertoires found in blood. Even with the large sequencing depth, rarefaction of the sorted-subset datasets indicated that sequencing was incomplete. Naive subsets generally had larger estimated clonotype richness than memory subsets did. Based on pairwise subsampling, the degree of clonotype sharing among donors was expected to be affected by sequencing depth. Across four donors, approximately 5% of naive CD4, approximately 4% of naive CD8, approximately 2.5% of memory CD4, and approximately 0.42% of memory CD8 clonotypes were shared. The small number of donors limited the genetic and exposure-history diversity represented. Compared with non-shared clonotypes, clonotypes shared by all four sorted-subset donors had higher generation probabilities.

CD8 naive samples were obtained by positive selection for CCR7 among CD45RO-negative cells, yielding a CD45RA+CCR7+ population from which TemRA cells were excluded. Donors were healthy HIV-negative adults with no recently reported acute infections or vaccinations. Every donor was a Caucasian adult residing in Nashville, Tennessee, USA. Blood was obtained by leukapheresis, after which PBMCs were separated by Ficoll-Histopaque density gradient centrifugation and cryopreserved in liquid nitrogen vapor phase. Purity and quantity of every magnetically sorted T cell population were checked by analytical flow cytometry. Each sorted fraction had its genomic DNA isolated and then quantified by UV absorbance on a Nanodrop 2000c. About this clone: It has no known antigen specificity. No much larger clone exists at a distance of one base, and base qualities are not known.

Using the deep immunoSEQ assay, TCR CDR3 regions were amplified from genomic DNA by multiplex PCR. For each cell subset, the extracted genomic DNA was distributed evenly across all wells of several immunoSEQ 96-well plates, and each plate served as one replicate. Each replicate PCR for sorted subsets received around 210 ng genomic DNA, equal to roughly 30,000 T cell genomes. The purified libraries were quantified using a Qubit 3.0 fluorometer, sized with a Bioanalyzer 2100, and then quantified again using the KAPA Library Quantification kit. Each immunoSEQ 96-well plate was sequenced on its own single-read 150-cycle Illumina NextSeq 550 flow cell. On the study's bioinformatics: Because only junctional sequences without quality scores were contained in the immunoSEQ output, filtering matching that applied to full-length reads could not be performed. To assign V/J genes and CDR3, sequences were annotated against IMGT germline references using PyIR, a Python wrapper for IgBLAST v1.9. Reads with weak V/J assignments (E-value above 1e-6), missing CDR3, stop codons, out-of-frame junctions, or ambiguous translated residues were removed. V3J clonotypes were defined by identical inferred V gene, J gene, and CDR3 amino acid sequence. The percentage overlap between two repertoires was calculated by dividing the number of shared unique clonotypes by the size of the smaller repertoire. Three approaches were used to assess repertoire richness: RTK rarefaction, the Chao1 estimator, and Recon v2.1 estimates of unobserved clonotypes. Generation probabilities were computed with OLGA for all TCRbeta clonotypes obtained by the gDNA method from four donors. TCRdb took this table from immuneACCESS and kept in-frame rearrangements with V and J called. Such tables lack part of the clones; where checked against another copy, unresolved V genes explain under half of the gap, and the rest is unexplained. V and J calls and clone size are those listed in that table; D and trimming were worked out from the DNA. The sample table lists about 2.1 million clones, about 94% of them with a count of one. More than 1.5% of the sample goes to the ten largest clones.

This chain is built from TRBV7-9 and TRBJ1-1, with no reliable assignment of the D segment. What was sequenced was naive CD8+ T cells from PBMCs. The meaning of the sample's cell subset or site label: CD45RA+CCR7+. The receptor was derived from a man between 18 and 35 years old in good health. Some clones in this sample may be carry-over from other donors' samples. The CDR3 reads as follows: CASSQAGNMNTEAFF. The bases read TGTGCCAGCAGCCAAGCTGGGAATATGAACACTGAAGCTTTCTTT.